This entry describes one T cell receptor beta chain. Its specificity is unknown. The record originates from a study of T cell repertoires and HLA-DP antigens. On the study more broadly: Sorted CD137+CD4+ samples averaged about 210 ng DNA; pre-culture CD4+ samples, about 1,200 ng.

CDR1 and CDR2 from the germline V gene are MNHEY and SMNVEV (reference sequence). Trimming removed 8 bases from V and 4 bases from J, with 18 bases in between. The CDR3 length is 15 residues. CD4+ T cells were isolated untouched, approximately 98% pure. Measured with immunoSEQ multiplex PCR; TCRdb has only the in-frame clones, and not every one. The sample lists about 73,000 clones, around three quarters occurring once. General study findings and limits: No separate analysis of naive versus memory CD4+ cells was done.

The chain is built from TRBV27 and TRBJ2-1, with a weak D call TRBD2 (5 bases). This sequence originates from a man in his sixties in good health and CMV-seronegative. The sequencing input was CD4+ T cells from PBMCs. As DNA, the CDR3 is TGTGCCAGCGTAAAGGACGGGGAGAGTTACAATGAGCAGTTCTTC. Translated, it gives CASVKDGESYNEQFF.